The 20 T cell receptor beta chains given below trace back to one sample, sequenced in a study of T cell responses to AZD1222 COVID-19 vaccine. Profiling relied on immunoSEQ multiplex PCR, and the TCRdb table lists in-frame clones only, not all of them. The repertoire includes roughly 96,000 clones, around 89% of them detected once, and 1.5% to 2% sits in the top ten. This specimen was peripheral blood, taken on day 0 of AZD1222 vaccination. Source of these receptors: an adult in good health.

The CDR3 DNA is TGTGCCAGCAGCGCCAATCCCGGGGGTTACACTGAAGCTTTCTTT. This encodes CASSANPGGYTEAFF. The chain recombines TRBV7-9 with TRBJ1-1; tentatively, D is TRBD1 (5 bases). Trimming took 5 bases from V and 3 from J, leaving 16 bases between them. CDR3 length: 15 amino acids. The germline gives CDR1 SEHNR, CDR2 FQNEAQ (reference sequence). Filled out from reference TRBV7-9 and TRBJ1-1, the complete variable domain reads DTGVSQNPRHKITKRGQNVTFRCDPISEHNRLYWYRQTLGQGPEFLTYFQNEAQLEKSRLLSDRFSAERPKGSFSTLEIQRTEQGDSAMYLCASSANPGGYTEAFFGQGTRLTVV.

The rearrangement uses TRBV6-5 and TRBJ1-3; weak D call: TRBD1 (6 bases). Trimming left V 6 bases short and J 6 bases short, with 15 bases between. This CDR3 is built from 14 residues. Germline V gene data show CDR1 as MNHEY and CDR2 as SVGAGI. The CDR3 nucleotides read TGTGCCAGCAGCCGAGGGGGGTTACTAAACACCATATATTTT. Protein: CASSRGGLLNTIYF.

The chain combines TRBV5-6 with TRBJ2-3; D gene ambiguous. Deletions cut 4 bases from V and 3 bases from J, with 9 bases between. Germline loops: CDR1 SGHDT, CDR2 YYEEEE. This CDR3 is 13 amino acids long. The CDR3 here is CASSPEPTDTQYF. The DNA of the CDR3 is TGTGCCAGCAGCCCAGAACCGACAGATACGCAGTATTTT.

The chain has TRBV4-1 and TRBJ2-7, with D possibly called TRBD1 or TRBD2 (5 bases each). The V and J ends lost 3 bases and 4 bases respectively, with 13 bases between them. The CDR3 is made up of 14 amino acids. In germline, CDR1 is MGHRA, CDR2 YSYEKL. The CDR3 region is CASSHPGRRYEQYF. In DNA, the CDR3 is TGCGCCAGCAGCCACCCGGGACGGAGATACGAGCAGTACTTC.

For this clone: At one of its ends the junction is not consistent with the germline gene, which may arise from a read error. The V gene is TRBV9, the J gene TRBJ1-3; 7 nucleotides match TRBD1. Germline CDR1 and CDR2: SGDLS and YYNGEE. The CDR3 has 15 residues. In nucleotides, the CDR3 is TGTGCCAGCAGCGTTTATGGACAGGTTGGAGACACCATATATTTT. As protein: CASSVYGQVGDTIYF.

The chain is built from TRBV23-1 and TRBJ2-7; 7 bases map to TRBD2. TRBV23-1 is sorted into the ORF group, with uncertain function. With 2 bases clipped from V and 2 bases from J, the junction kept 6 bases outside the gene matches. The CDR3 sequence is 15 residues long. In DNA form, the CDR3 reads TGCGCCAGCAGTCAACCCCAGCGGGGACCCTACGAGCAGTACTTC. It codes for CASSQPQRGPYEQYF.

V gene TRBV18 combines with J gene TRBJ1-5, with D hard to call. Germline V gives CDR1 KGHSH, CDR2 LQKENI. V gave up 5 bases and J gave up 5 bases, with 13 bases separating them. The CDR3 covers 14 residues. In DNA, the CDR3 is TGTGCCAGCTCATTGACCCATATCGATCAGCCCCAGCATTTT. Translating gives CASSLTHIDQPQHF.

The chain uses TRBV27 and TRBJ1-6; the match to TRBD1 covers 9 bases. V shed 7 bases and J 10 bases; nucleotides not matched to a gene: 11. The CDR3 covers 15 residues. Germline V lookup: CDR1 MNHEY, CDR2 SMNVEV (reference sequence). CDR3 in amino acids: CASTRDRVDKSPLHF. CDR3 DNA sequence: TGTGCCAGCACCAGGGACAGGGTCGACAAATCACCCCTCCACTTT.

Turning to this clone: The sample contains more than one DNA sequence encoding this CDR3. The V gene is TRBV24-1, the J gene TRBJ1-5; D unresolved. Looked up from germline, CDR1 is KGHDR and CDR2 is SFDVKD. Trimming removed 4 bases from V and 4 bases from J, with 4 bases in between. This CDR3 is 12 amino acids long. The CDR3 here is CATSDPNQPQHF. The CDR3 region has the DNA TGTGCCACCAGTGACCCGAATCAGCCCCAGCATTTT.

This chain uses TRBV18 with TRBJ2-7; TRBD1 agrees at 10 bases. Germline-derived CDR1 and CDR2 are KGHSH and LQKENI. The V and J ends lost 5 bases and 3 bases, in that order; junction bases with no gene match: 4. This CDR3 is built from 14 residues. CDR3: CASSSGTGDYEQYF. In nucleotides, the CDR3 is TGTGCCAGCTCATCCGGGACAGGGGACTACGAGCAGTACTTC. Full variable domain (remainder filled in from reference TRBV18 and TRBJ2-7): NAGVMQNPRHLVRRRGQEARLRCSPMKGHSHVYWYRQLPEEGLKFMVYLQKENIIDESGMPKERFSAEFPKEGPSILRIQQVVRGDSAAYFCASSSGTGDYEQYFGPGTRLTVT.

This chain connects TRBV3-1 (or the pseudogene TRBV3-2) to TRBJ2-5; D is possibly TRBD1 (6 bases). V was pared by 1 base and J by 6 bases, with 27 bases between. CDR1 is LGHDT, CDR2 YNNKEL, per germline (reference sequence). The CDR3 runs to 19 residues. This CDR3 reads CASSQAAEPWDTGRKTQYF. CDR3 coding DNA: TGTGCCAGCAGCCAAGCCGCGGAACCATGGGACACCGGTAGGAAGACCCAGTACTTC.

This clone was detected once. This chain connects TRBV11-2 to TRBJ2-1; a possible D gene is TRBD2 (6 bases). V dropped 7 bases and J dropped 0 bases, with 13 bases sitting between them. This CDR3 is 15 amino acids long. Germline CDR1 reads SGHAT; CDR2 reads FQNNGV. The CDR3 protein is CASNLGGSSYNEQFF. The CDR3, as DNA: TGTGCCAGCAACCTCGGGGGTAGCTCCTACAATGAGCAGTTCTTC. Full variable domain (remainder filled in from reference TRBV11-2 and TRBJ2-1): EAGVAQSPRYKIIEKRQSVAFWCNPISGHATLYWYQQILGQGPKLLIQFQNNGVVDDSQLPKDRFSAERLKGVDSTLKIQPAKLEDSAVYLCASNLGGSSYNEQFFGPGTRLTVL.

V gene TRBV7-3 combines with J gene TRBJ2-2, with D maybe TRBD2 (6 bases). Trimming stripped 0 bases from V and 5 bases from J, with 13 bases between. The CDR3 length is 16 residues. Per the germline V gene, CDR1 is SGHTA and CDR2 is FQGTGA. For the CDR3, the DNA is TGTGCCAGCAGCTTAACGGGGCGGGGTAGGACCGGGGAGCTGTTTTTT. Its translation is CASSLTGRGRTGELFF.

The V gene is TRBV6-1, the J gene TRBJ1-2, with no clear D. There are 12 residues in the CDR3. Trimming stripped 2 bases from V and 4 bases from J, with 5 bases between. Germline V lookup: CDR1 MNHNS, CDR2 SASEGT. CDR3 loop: CASSERSYGYTF. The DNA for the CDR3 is TGTGCCAGCAGTGAAAGGAGCTATGGCTACACCTTC.

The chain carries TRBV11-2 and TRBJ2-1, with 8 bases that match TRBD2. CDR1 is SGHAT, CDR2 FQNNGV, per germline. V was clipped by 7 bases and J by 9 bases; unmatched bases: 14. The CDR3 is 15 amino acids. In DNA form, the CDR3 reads TGTGCCAGCAACGCCGCGGGGGGTAGAGCCACTGAGCAGTTCTTC. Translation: CASNAAGGRATEQFF.

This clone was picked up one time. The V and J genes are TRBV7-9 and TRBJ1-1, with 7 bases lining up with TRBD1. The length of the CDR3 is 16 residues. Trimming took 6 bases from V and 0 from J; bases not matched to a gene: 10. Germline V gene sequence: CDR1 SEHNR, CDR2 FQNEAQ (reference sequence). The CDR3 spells CASRPERGGMNTEAFF. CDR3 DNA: TGTGCCAGCAGACCAGAGAGAGGGGGCATGAACACTGAAGCTTTCTTT.

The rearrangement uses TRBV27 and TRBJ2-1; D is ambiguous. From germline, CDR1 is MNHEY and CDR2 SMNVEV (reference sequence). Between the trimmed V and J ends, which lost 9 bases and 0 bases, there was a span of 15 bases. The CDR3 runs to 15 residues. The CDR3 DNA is TGTGCCAGTTCCCTAGTGAGGCTCTCCTACAATGAGCAGTTCTTC. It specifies CASSLVRLSYNEQFF.

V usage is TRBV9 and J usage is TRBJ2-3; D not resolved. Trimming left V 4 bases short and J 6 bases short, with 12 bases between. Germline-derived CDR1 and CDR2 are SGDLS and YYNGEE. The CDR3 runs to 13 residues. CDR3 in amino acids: CASSLNSLDTQYF. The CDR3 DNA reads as TGTGCCAGCAGCCTAAACAGTCTGGATACGCAGTATTTT.

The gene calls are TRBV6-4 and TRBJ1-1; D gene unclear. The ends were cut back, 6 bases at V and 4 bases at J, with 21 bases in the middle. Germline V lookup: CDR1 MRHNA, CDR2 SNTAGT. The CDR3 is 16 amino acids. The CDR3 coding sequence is TGTGCCAGCAGGCCCGGCCCCCCCGGGCTCGGCACTGAAGCTTTCTTT. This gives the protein CASRPGPPGLGTEAFF.

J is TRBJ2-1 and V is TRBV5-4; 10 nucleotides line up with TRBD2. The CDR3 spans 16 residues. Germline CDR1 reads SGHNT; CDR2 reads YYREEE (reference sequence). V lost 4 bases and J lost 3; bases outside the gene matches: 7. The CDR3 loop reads CASSLYSGGFYNEQFF. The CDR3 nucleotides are TGTGCCAGCAGCCTTTATAGCGGGGGGTTCTACAATGAGCAGTTCTTC. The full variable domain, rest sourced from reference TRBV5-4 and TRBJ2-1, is ETGVTQSPTHLIKTRGQQVTLRCSSQSGHNTVSWYQQALGQGPQFIFQYYREEENGRGNFPPRFSGLQFPNYSSELNVNALELDDSALYLCASSLYSGGFYNEQFFGPGTRLTVL.